This TCR beta chain was identified in a study of T-cell reconstitution after alpha-beta-depleted transplantation in children. V shed 0 bases and J 2 bases; nucleotides not matched to a gene: 14. Looked up from germline, CDR1 is DFQATT and CDR2 is SNEGSKA (reference sequence). The CDR3 covers 18 residues. Researchers prepared the TCRbeta library using unique molecular identifiers, the study reports. MiXCR, applied by TCRdb to the PCR reads, yields one record per CDR3 protein. Of over 300,000 distinct CDR3 sequences listed, 9% to 12% were seen once; the top ten hold roughly 2.5%. This sequence joins TRBV20-1 and TRBJ2-7, with TRBD2 matching over 9 bases. Specimen: PBMCs from the stem cell graft donor, collected from the stem cell graft. The receptor was derived from a human donor who donated a stem cell graft to a child with acute lymphoblastic leukemia. CDR3 protein: CSARDAAGGMGDPYEQYF. The CDR3 DNA follows: TGCAGTGCTAGAGATGCGGCGGGAGGGATGGGGGACCCCTACGAGCAGTACTTC.